What follows describes a single T cell receptor (beta chain). The data are from a study of T-cell reconstitution after alpha-beta-depleted transplantation in children. Unique molecular identifiers were used in preparing the TCRbeta library. TCRdb re-derived calls from the PCR reads in MiXCR, one entry per CDR3 protein. The sample lists about 980,000 distinct CDR3 sequences, about 29% occurring once. V lost 8 bases, J lost 2 bases, and 13 bases lay in between. The CDR3 runs to 13 residues. CDR1 and CDR2 from the germline V gene are LGHNA and YNFKEQ. Material: PBMCs, mostly from graft donor cells, obtained 360 days after TCRalphabeta/CD19-depleted stem cell transplant. This chain joins TRBV4-2 and TRBJ2-7, with D perhaps assigned TRBD1 or TRBD2 (6 bases each). This sequence originates from a boy younger than two who had a stem cell transplant for SCID, so the T cells may come from the graft donor. In DNA, the CDR3 is TGTGCCAGCGCCCGGGGGCCACCCTACGAGCAGTACTTC. It translates to CASARGPPYEQYF.